This T cell receptor beta chain was recorded in a study of CD8 T cells in Susac syndrome. Random hexamers were used to reverse transcribe the RNA input (0.5 to 1 ug). In TCRdb, the immunoSEQ multiplex PCR reads were re-called with MiXCR into one record per CDR3 protein. The table includes roughly 150,000 distinct CDR3 sequences, 95% to 96% detected once. TCR beta sequencing covered blood CD8+ and CD4+ T cells. The sample was CD8+ T cells from PBMCs. The TCR was taken from a human donor with multiple sclerosis.

Here the CDR3 reads CASSLSEGGDTQYF. CDR3 in DNA: TGTGCCAGCAGTTTATCAGAGGGGGGAGATACGCAGTATTTT. V gene TRBV27 combines with J gene TRBJ2-3, with D perhaps being TRBD1 or TRBD2 (6 bases each). The CDR3 is 14 amino acids. Trimming shortened V by 0 bases and J by 5 bases, and 9 bases separated the two germline ends. Germline V gene lookup returns CDR1 MNHEY and CDR2 SMNVEV (reference sequence).